This TCR beta chain was identified in a study of identical twins. TCRdb ran MiXCR on the 5' RACE reads and lists one entry per CDR3 protein. The sample consists of roughly 630,000 distinct CDR3 sequences, 7% to 7.5% of them appearing once. This clonotype was found a few times. These data were also filed under a second study, of yellow fever vaccine responses in identical twins. From that report: Reports say the vaccine T cell response in twins looked partly convergent and partly personalized.

This clonotype was obtained from a woman in her late teens or twenties in good health. The sequencing input was PBMCs.

This chain's CDR3 is CASSKGTGGYTDTQYF. DNA of the CDR3: TGTGCCAGCAGCAAGGGGACAGGAGGTTACACAGATACGCAGTATTTT. V gene TRBV5-5 combines with J gene TRBJ2-3, with 8 bases aligning to TRBD1. Germline CDR1 SGHKS, CDR2 YYEKEE (reference sequence). The J segment lost 2 bases and the V segment lost 4 bases, leaving 9 bases of the junction unmatched. This CDR3 region has 16 residues.